The rows below give T cell receptor beta chains drawn from one sample of a study of blood T cell repertoires in COVID-19. The table came from immunoSEQ multiplex PCR; TCRdb's copy has only in-frame clones and leaves some out. The table has over 75,000 clones, approximately 88% seen once. Sequenced: peripheral blood. The source of these receptors is a woman of 80 years or more with active or convalescent COVID-19. CDR3s include the opening cysteine and the closing phenylalanine or tryptophan. A D gene is named only where the DNA matches it firmly. Rows may omit the clone size; those that give it use once, few, many or a size class.

J: TRBJ1-1
size: NA
D: NA
V: TRBV4-1
CDR3: CASSQEPQHTEAFF
DNA: TGCGCCAGCAGCCAAGAACCACAGCACACTGAAGCTTTCTTT

J: TRBJ1-2
size: NA
D: NA
V: TRBV28
CDR3: CASNPFMGGTGGYTF
DNA: TGTGCCAGCAATCCCTTCATGGGGGGGACGGGCGGCTACACCTTC

J: TRBJ2-2
size: NA
D: TRBD2
V: TRBV2
CDR3: CASSSLAGGNTGELFF
DNA: TGTGCCAGCAGTTCCCTAGCGGGAGGTAACACCGGGGAGCTGTTTTTT

J: TRBJ1-1
size: NA
D: NA
V: TRBV28
CDR3: CASRPQGRITEAFF
DNA: TGTGCCAGCAGACCACAGGGTAGGATCACTGAAGCTTTCTTT

J: TRBJ2-1
size: NA
D: NA
V: TRBV6-1
CDR3: CASSEARQTRLGEQFF
DNA: TGTGCCAGCAGTGAAGCGAGGCAAACTAGGCTTGGCGAGCAGTTCTTC

J: TRBJ1-6
size: few
D: NA
V: TRBV19
CDR3: CASSIERGNSPLHF
DNA: TGTGCCAGTAGTATCGAACGAGGAAATTCACCCCTCCACTTT

J: TRBJ1-2
size: NA
D: NA
V: TRBV19
CDR3: CASSIYQGPLGGYTF
DNA: TGTGCCAGTAGTATTTACCAGGGTCCTCTCGGGGGCTACACCTTC

J: TRBJ1-1
size: NA
D: NA
V: TRBV11-2
CDR3: CASSRQWNTEAFF
DNA: TGTGCCAGCAGCCGACAGTGGAACACTGAAGCTTTCTTT

J: TRBJ2-7
size: NA
D: TRBD1
V: TRBV5-1
CDR3: CASSQGVGGSYEQYF
DNA: TGCGCCAGCAGCCAGGGGGTTGGGGGCTCCTACGAGCAGTACTTC

J: TRBJ1-3
size: few
D: TRBD1
V: TRBV2
CDR3: CASSPGQGTNTIYF
DNA: TGTGCCAGCAGTCCCGGACAGGGGACGAACACCATATATTTT

J: TRBJ1-1
size: few
D: NA
V: TRBV19
CDR3: CASSPIPGGTEAFF
DNA: TGTGCCAGTAGTCCAATACCGGGGGGCACTGAAGCTTTCTTT

J: TRBJ2-2
size: NA
D: NA
V: TRBV4-1
CDR3: CASSQEWRAAGELFF
DNA: TGCGCCAGCAGCCAAGAGTGGCGGGCAGCTGGGGAGCTGTTTTTT

J: TRBJ2-1
size: NA
D: NA
V: TRBV24-1
CDR3: CATSDFTSGSNRYNEQFF
DNA: TGTGCCACCAGTGATTTCACCAGCGGTTCTAACCGGTACAATGAGCAGTTCTTC

J: TRBJ2-1
size: NA
D: TRBD1
V: TRBV5-1
CDR3: CASSPRDRGIYEQFF
DNA: TGCGCCAGCAGCCCCCGGGACAGGGGGATTTATGAGCAGTTCTTC

J: TRBJ1-1
size: NA
D: NA
V: TRBV28
CDR3: CASSFSTMTVNTEAFF
DNA: TGTGCCAGCAGTTTTAGCACAATGACAGTGAACACTGAAGCTTTCTTT

J: TRBJ2-1
size: NA
D: NA
V: TRBV6-1
CDR3: CASSERARYEQFF
DNA: TGTGCCAGCAGTGAGCGGGCCCGTTATGAGCAGTTCTTC

J: TRBJ1-2
size: NA
D: TRBD1
V: TRBV5-1
CDR3: CASSLLPGQVDGYTF
DNA: TGCGCCAGCAGCTTGTTACCGGGACAGGTCGACGGCTACACCTTC

J: TRBJ2-1
size: NA
D: TRBD1
V: TRBV18
CDR3: CASSPTGTGLNEQFF
DNA: TGTGCCAGCTCACCGACCGGGACAGGGCTCAATGAGCAGTTCTTC

J: TRBJ2-7
size: NA
D: TRBD1
V: TRBV3-1/TRBV3-2
CDR3: CASSPTRGSSYEQYF
DNA: TGTGCCAGCAGCCCGACCAGGGGGAGCTCCTACGAGCAGTACTTC

J: TRBJ1-5
size: NA
D: TRBD1
V: TRBV27
CDR3: CASSFDRAQPQHF
DNA: TGTGCCAGCAGTTTCGACAGGGCCCAGCCCCAGCATTTT

J: TRBJ1-2
size: NA
D: TRBD1
V: TRBV28
CDR3: CAYRTGLTGFYGYTF
DNA: TGTGCCTACAGGACAGGCCTAACGGGGTTCTATGGCTACACCTTC

J: TRBJ2-7
size: NA
D: NA
V: TRBV28
CDR3: CASSFRGTRGSSYEQYF
DNA: TGTGCCAGCAGTTTTAGGGGGACGAGGGGTTCTAGTTACGAGCAGTACTTC

J: TRBJ1-6
size: NA
D: NA
V: TRBV28
CDR3: CASYLGGGEGYSPLHF
DNA: TGTGCCAGCTACCTGGGGGGAGGCGAGGGTTATTCACCCCTCCACTTT

J: TRBJ2-7
size: NA
D: TRBD1
V: TRBV24-1
CDR3: CATSDPRDRGLDEQYF
DNA: TGTGCCACCAGTGATCCCCGGGACAGGGGGTTGGACGAGCAGTACTTC

J: TRBJ2-1
size: few
D: TRBD2
V: TRBV7-2
CDR3: CASSLVGLAGVHNEQFF
DNA: TGTGCCAGCAGCTTAGTGGGACTAGCGGGGGTCCACAATGAGCAGTTCTTC

J: TRBJ1-1
size: NA
D: TRBD1
V: TRBV19
CDR3: CASSIAGTGEAFF
DNA: TGTGCCAGTAGTATAGCTGGGACAGGAGAAGCTTTCTTT

J: TRBJ2-3
size: NA
D: TRBD1
V: TRBV4-3
CDR3: CASSPRQGPDTQYF
DNA: TGCGCCAGCAGTCCTCGACAGGGGCCAGATACGCAGTATTTT

J: TRBJ2-7
size: NA
D: TRBD2
V: TRBV28
CDR3: CASGPLISGGAGQYF
DNA: TGTGCCAGCGGCCCGCTAATTAGCGGGGGGGCCGGGCAGTACTTC

J: TRBJ1-2
size: NA
D: NA
V: TRBV11-2
CDR3: CASSLEPWTPYGYTF
DNA: TGTGCCAGCAGCTTAGAACCCTGGACACCTTATGGCTACACCTTC

J: TRBJ2-6
size: NA
D: TRBD1
V: TRBV19
CDR3: CASSIGTGGSSGANVLTF
DNA: TGTGCCAGTAGTATCGGTACAGGGGGGAGCTCTGGGGCCAACGTCCTGACTTTC

J: TRBJ1-4
size: NA
D: NA
V: TRBV10-3
CDR3: CAISSLINEKLFF
DNA: TGTGCCATCAGCAGTCTGATTAATGAAAAACTGTTTTTT

J: TRBJ2-6
size: NA
D: TRBD1
V: TRBV28
CDR3: CASSRAPTGGLGVLTF
DNA: TGTGCCAGCAGTCGAGCCCCGACAGGGGGCCTCGGCGTCCTGACTTTC

J: TRBJ2-7
size: NA
D: NA
V: TRBV5-6
CDR3: CASSFMTVSYEQYF
DNA: TGTGCCAGCAGCTTCATGACAGTCTCCTACGAGCAGTACTTC

J: TRBJ1-5
size: few
D: TRBD1
V: TRBV29-1
CDR3: CSAGDSDSHQPQHF
DNA: TGCAGCGCCGGGGACAGCGACTCTCATCAGCCCCAGCATTTT

J: TRBJ2-2
size: NA
D: NA
V: TRBV28
CDR3: CASSLLGGNTGELFF
DNA: TGTGCCAGCAGTTTATTAGGCGGGAACACCGGGGAGCTGTTTTTT

J: TRBJ1-1
size: few
D: NA
V: TRBV29-1
CDR3: CSVGTDKNTEAFF
DNA: TGCAGCGTTGGGACAGACAAGAACACTGAAGCTTTCTTT

J: TRBJ2-1
size: NA
D: TRBD1
V: TRBV6-2/TRBV6-3
CDR3: CASSLSRTGGHNEQFF
DNA: TGTGCCAGCAGTCTATCGCGGACAGGGGGCCACAATGAGCAGTTCTTC

J: TRBJ2-3
size: few
D: TRBD2
V: TRBV6-2/TRBV6-3
CDR3: CASSSPVAGGLGTQYF
DNA: TGTGCCAGCAGTTCTCCTGTAGCGGGGGGGCTTGGTACGCAGTATTTT

J: TRBJ2-1
size: NA
D: TRBD2
V: TRBV5-1
CDR3: CASSLWGGRVKNEQFF
DNA: TGCGCCAGCAGCTTGTGGGGCGGGAGAGTAAAGAATGAGCAGTTCTTC

J: TRBJ2-1
size: NA
D: NA
V: TRBV20-1
CDR3: CSASWRSGWQFF
DNA: TGCAGTGCTAGTTGGCGGAGTGGATGGCAGTTCTTC

J: TRBJ1-3
size: once
D: TRBD1
V: TRBV2
CDR3: CASRNDRGFAGNTIYF
DNA: TGTGCCAGCAGGAACGACAGGGGGTTTGCTGGAAACACCATATATTTT

J: TRBJ1-5
size: NA
D: NA
V: TRBV28
CDR3: CASSRGVQPQHF
DNA: TGTGCCAGCAGTCGCGGGGTTCAGCCCCAGCATTTT

J: TRBJ1-6
size: few
D: NA
V: TRBV6-6
CDR3: CASSTRASDSPLHF
DNA: TGTGCCAGCAGTACCAGGGCATCGGATTCACCCCTCCACTTT

J: TRBJ1-6
size: NA
D: NA
V: TRBV19
CDR3: CASSIALNSPLHF
DNA: TGTGCCAGTAGTATAGCCTTGAATTCACCCCTCCACTTT

J: TRBJ1-6
size: NA
D: NA
V: TRBV15
CDR3: CATSRDSAGRPLHF
DNA: TGTGCCACCAGCAGAGATAGTGCGGGCCGGCCCCTCCACTTT

J: TRBJ1-4
size: NA
D: NA
V: TRBV28
CDR3: CASGGPGTNEKLFF
DNA: TGTGCGAGCGGTGGGCCAGGAACTAATGAAAAACTGTTTTTT

J: TRBJ2-1
size: few
D: NA
V: TRBV27
CDR3: CASSPHLRGSYNEQFF
DNA: TGTGCCAGCAGTCCCCATCTCCGGGGGTCCTACAATGAGCAGTTCTTC

J: TRBJ2-3
size: NA
D: TRBD2
V: TRBV27
CDR3: CASSLRAGVLDTQYF
DNA: TGTGCCAGCAGTTTAAGGGCGGGAGTCTTAGATACGCAGTATTTT